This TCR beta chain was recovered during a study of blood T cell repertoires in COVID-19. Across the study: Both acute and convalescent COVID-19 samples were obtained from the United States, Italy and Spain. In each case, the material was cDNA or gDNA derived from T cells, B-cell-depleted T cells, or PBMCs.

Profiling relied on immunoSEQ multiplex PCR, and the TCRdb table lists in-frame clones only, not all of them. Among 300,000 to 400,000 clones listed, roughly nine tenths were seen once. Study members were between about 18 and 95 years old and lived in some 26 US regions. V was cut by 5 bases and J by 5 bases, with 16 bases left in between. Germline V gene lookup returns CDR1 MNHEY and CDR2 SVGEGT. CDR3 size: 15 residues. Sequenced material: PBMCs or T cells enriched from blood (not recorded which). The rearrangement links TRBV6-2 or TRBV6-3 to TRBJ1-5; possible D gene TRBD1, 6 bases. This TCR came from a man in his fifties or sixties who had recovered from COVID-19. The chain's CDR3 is CASSTSQGIYQPQHF. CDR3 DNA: TGTGCCAGCAGTACCTCTCAGGGGATCTATCAGCCCCAGCATTTT.